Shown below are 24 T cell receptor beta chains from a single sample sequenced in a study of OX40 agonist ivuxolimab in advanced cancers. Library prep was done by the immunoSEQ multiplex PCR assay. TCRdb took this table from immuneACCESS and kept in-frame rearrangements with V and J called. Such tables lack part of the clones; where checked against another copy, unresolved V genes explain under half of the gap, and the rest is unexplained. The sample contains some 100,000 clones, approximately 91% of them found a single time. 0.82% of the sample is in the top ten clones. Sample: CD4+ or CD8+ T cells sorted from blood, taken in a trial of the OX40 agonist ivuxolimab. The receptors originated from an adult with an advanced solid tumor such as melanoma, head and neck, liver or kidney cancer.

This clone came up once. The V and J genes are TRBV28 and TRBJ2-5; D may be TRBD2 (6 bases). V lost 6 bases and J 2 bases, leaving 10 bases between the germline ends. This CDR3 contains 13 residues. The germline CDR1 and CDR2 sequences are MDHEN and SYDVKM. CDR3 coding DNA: TGTGCCAGCAGAGCGGGTCGGCAAGAGACCCAGTACTTC. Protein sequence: CASRAGRQETQYF.

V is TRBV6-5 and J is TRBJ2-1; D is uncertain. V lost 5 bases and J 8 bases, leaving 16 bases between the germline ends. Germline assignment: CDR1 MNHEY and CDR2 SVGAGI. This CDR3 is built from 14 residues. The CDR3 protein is CASSPRTGWDEQFF. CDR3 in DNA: TGTGCCAGCAGTCCTAGGACCGGATGGGATGAGCAGTTCTTC.

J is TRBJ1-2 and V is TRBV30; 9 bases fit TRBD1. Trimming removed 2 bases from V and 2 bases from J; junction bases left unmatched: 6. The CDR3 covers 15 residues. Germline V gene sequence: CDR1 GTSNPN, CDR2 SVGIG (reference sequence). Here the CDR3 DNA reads TGTGCCTGGAGTCTAGCGGGACAGGGAAACTATGGCTACACCTTC. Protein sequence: CAWSLAGQGNYGYTF. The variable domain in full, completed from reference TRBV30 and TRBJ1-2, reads SQTIHQWPATLVQPVGSPLSLECTVEGTSNPNLYWYRQAAGRGLQLLFYSVGIGQISSEVPQNLSASRPQDRQFILSSKKLLLSDSGFYLCAWSLAGQGNYGYTFGSGTRLTVV.

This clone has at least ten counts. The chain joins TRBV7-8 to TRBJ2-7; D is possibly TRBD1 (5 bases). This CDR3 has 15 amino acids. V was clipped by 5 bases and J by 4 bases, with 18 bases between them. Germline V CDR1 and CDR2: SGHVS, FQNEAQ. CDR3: CASSERRVSGYEQYV. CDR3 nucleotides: TGTGCCAGCAGCGAACGCAGGGTATCAGGTTACGAGCAGTACGTC.

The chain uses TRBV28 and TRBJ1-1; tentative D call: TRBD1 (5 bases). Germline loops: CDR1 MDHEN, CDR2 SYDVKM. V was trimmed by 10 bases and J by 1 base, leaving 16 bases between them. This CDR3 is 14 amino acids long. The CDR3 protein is CATTLSGGNTEAFF. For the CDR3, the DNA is TGTGCCACCACACTATCCGGGGGGAACACTGAAGCTTTCTTT.

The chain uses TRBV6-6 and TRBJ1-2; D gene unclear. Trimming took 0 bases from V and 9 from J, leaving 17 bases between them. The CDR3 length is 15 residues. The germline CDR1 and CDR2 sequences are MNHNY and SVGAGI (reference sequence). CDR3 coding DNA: TGTGCCAGCAGTTACTCGTCGACACGGATTGGACGCTACACCTTC. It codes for CASSYSSTRIGRYTF.

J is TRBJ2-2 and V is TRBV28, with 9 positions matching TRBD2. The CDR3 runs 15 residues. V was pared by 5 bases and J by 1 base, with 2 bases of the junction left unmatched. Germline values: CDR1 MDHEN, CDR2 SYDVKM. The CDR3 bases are TGTGCCAGCAGTAAGACTAGCGGGAACACCGGGGAGCTGTTTTTT. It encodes CASSKTSGNTGELFF.

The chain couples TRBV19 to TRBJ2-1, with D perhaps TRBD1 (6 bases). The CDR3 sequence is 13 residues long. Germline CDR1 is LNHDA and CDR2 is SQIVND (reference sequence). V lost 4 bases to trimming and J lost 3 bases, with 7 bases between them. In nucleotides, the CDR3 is TGTGCCAGTAGTAGGGACAACTACAATGAGCAGTTCTTC. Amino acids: CASSRDNYNEQFF.

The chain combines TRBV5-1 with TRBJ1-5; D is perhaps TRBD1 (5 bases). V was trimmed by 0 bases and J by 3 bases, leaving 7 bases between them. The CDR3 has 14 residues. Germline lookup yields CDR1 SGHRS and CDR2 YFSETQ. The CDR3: CASSLEGLNQPQHF. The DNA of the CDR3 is TGCGCCAGCAGCTTGGAGGGACTCAATCAGCCCCAGCATTTT.

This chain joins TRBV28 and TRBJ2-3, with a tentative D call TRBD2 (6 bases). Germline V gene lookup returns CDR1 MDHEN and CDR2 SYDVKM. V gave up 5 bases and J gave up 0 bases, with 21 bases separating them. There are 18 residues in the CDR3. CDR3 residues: CASSLRTTSGGSTDTQYF. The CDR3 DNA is TGTGCCAGCAGTCTCCGGACTACGAGCGGAGGGAGCACAGATACGCAGTATTTT.

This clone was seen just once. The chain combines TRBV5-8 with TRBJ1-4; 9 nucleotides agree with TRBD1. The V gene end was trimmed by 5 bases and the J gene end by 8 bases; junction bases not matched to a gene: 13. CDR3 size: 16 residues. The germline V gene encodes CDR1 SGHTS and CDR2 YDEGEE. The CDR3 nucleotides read TGTGCCAGCAGATACGGGACAGGGACATACTACGAAAAACTGTTTTTT. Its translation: CASRYGTGTYYEKLFF.

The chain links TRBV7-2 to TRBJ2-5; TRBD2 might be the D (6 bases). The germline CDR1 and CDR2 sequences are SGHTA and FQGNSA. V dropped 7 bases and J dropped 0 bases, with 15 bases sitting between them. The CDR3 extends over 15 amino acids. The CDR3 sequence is CASNSRLANQETQYF. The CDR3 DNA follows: TGTGCCAGCAACTCTCGGCTAGCGAACCAAGAGACCCAGTACTTC.

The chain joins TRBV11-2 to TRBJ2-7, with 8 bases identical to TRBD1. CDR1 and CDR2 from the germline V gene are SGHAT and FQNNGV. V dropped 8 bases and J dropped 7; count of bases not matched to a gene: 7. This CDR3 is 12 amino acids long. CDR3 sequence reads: CASGWTGREQYF. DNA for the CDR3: TGTGCCAGCGGTTGGACAGGGCGGGAGCAGTACTTC.

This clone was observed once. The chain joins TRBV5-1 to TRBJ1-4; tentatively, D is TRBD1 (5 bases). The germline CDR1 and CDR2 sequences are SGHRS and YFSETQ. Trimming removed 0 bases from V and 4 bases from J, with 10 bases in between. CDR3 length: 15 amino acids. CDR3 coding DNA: TGCGCCAGCAGCTTGGCCTTGACAGTTAATGAAAAACTGTTTTTT. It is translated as CASSLALTVNEKLFF.

This CDR3 is CASSRRRDLRGNEQFF. For the CDR3, the DNA is TGTGCCAGCAGCCGCCGACGGGACCTGCGCGGCAATGAGCAGTTCTTC. The chain carries TRBV5-6 and TRBJ2-1, with D perhaps given as TRBD1 or TRBD2 (5 bases each). V was trimmed by 4 bases and J by 6 bases, leaving 20 bases between them. The germline CDR1 and CDR2 sequences are SGHDT and YYEEEE. The CDR3 sequence is 16 residues long.

The CDR3 sequence is CASSAPTGETQYF. In nucleotides, the CDR3 is TGTGCCAGTAGTGCCCCCACCGGGGAGACCCAGTACTTC. The chain uses TRBV19 and TRBJ2-5; unclear D gene. V was clipped by 5 bases and J by 5 bases, with 12 bases between them. The germline V gene has CDR1 LNHDA and CDR2 SQIVND (reference sequence). The length of the CDR3 is 13 residues.

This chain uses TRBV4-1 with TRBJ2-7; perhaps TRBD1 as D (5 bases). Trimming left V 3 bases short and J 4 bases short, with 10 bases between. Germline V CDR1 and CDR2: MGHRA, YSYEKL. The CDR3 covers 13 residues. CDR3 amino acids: CASSQAQGYEQYF. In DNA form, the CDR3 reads TGCGCCAGCAGCCAGGCTCAGGGTTACGAGCAGTACTTC.

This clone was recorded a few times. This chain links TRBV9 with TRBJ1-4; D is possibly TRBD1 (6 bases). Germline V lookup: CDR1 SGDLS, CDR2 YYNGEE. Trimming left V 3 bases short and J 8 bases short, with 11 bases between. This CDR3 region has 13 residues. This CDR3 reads CASSARTAEKLFF. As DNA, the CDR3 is TGTGCCAGCAGCGCGAGGACAGCAGAAAAACTGTTTTTT.

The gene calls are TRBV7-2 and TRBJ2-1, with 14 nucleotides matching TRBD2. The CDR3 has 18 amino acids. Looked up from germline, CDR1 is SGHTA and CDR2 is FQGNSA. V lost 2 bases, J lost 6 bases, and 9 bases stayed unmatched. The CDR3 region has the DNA TGTGCCAGCAGCTTACCGAATAGGGGACTAGCGGGAGTCAATGAGCAGTTCTTC. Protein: CASSLPNRGLAGVNEQFF.

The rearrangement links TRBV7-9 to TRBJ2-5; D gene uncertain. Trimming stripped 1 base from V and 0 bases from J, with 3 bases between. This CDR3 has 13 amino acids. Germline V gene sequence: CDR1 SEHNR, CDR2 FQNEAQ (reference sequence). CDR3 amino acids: CASSLGNQETQYF. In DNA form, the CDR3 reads TGTGCCAGCAGCTTAGGGAACCAAGAGACCCAGTACTTC. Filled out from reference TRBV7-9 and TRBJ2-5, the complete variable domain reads DTGVSQNPRHKITKRGQNVTFRCDPISEHNRLYWYRQTLGQGPEFLTYFQNEAQLEKSRLLSDRFSAERPKGSFSTLEIQRTEQGDSAMYLCASSLGNQETQYFGPGTRLLVL.

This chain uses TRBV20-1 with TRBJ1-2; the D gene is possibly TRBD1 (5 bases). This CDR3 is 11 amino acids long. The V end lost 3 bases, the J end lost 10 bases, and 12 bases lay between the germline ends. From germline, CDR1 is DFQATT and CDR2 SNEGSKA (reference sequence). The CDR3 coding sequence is TGCAGTGCTAGCTTGGGACCTCTCTACACCTTC. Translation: CSASLGPLYTF.

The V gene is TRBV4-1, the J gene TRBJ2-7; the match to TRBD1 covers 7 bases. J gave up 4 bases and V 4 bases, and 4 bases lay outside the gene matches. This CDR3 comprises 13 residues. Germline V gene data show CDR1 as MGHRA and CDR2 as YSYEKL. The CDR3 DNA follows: TGCGCCAGCAGCCCGACAGGGTCATACGAGCAGTACTTC. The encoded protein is CASSPTGSYEQYF.

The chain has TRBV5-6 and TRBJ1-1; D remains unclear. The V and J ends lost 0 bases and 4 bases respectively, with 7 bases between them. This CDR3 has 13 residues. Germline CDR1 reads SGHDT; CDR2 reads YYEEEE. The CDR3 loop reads CASSLGMATEAFF. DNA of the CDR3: TGTGCCAGCAGCTTGGGGATGGCCACTGAAGCTTTCTTT.

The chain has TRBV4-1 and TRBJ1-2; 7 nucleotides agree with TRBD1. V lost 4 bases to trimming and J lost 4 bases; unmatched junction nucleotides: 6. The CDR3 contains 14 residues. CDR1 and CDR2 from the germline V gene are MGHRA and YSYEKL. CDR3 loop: CASSPRDSFYGYTF. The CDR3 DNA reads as TGCGCCAGCAGCCCAAGGGACAGCTTCTATGGCTACACCTTC.